The 23 T cell receptor beta chains below were found in one sample sequenced in a study of identical twins. TCRdb re-called the 5' RACE reads with MiXCR, one entry per CDR3 protein. Found here are approximately 630,000 distinct CDR3 sequences, roughly 6.6% of them singletons; the top ten hold less than 2%. Separately, the same data were catalogued under a study of yellow fever vaccine responses in identical twins.

The material sequenced was PBMCs. The origin of the receptors is a woman younger than 35 in good health.

This clonotype turned up a few times. This sequence joins TRBV12-3 or TRBV12-4 and TRBJ2-7; 9 bases match TRBD2. The CDR3 has 15 amino acids. V was clipped by 6 bases and J by 3 bases; unmatched bases: 9. The chain's CDR3 is CASRVETSGLYEQYF. DNA for the CDR3: TGTGCCAGCAGAGTGGAGACTAGCGGACTCTACGAGCAGTACTTC.

The chain uses TRBV7-8 and TRBJ1-4; perhaps TRBD1 as D (5 bases). Germline CDR1 reads SGHVS; CDR2 reads FQNEAQ. The V end was cut by 1 base, the J end by 4 bases, with 10 bases between. The CDR3 is 15 amino acids. The CDR3 reads CASSLGTRINEKLFF. CDR3 coding DNA: TGTGCCAGCAGCTTAGGGACAAGAATTAATGAAAAACTGTTTTTT.

This CDR3 reads CSVRGWAGKETQYF. CDR3 nucleotide sequence: TGCAGCGTTAGAGGGTGGGCGGGAAAAGAGACCCAGTACTTC. The V call is TRBV29-1, the J call TRBJ2-5, with a tentative D call TRBD2 (6 bases). V was pared by 5 bases and J by 3 bases, with 16 bases between. Germline V lookup: CDR1 SQVTM, CDR2 ANQGSEA. The CDR3 is 14 amino acids.

The rearrangement uses TRBV5-6 and TRBJ1-2; no clear D gene. CDR3 length equals 13 residues. Germline-derived CDR1 and CDR2 are SGHDT and YYEEEE. Deletions cut 2 bases from V and 8 bases from J, with 13 bases between. The chain's CDR3 is CASSFGSAGGYTF. Written as DNA, the CDR3 is TGTGCCAGCAGCTTCGGGTCCGCTGGAGGCTACACCTTC.

This clonotype was seen many times. The CDR3 spells CSARDGTGNEAFF. As DNA, the CDR3 is TGCAGTGCTAGAGACGGGACAGGGAATGAAGCTTTCTTT. The V call is TRBV20-1, the J call TRBJ1-1; 9 positions agree with TRBD1. The V segment lost 0 bases and the J segment 7 bases; nucleotides outside the gene matches: 3. The CDR3 runs to 13 residues. In germline, CDR1 is DFQATT, CDR2 SNEGSKA (reference sequence).

This chain connects TRBV2 to TRBJ2-5; D gene uncertain. The CDR3 is made up of 13 amino acids. CDR1 is SNHLY and CDR2 is FYNNEI in the germline V gene. V was shortened by 8 bases and J by 1 base, with 11 bases between the two germline ends. The CDR3 DNA is TGTGCCAGCGGCGTTTCGGTCCAAGAGACCCAGTACTTC. Translation: CASGVSVQETQYF.

This chain links TRBV20-1 with TRBJ2-2, with 8 bases that match TRBD2. With V trimmed by 0 bases and J by 5 bases, 5 bases remained unmatched. Looked up from germline, CDR1 is DFQATT and CDR2 is SNEGSKA (reference sequence). This CDR3 spans 15 amino acids. DNA for the CDR3: TGCAGTGCTAGAGACTTGCGGGAGGTTACCGGGGAGCTGTTTTTT. It translates to CSARDLREVTGELFF.

The rearrangement joins TRBV5-1 to TRBJ2-1; 9 bases agree with TRBD2. Trimming removed 4 bases from V and 4 bases from J; junction bases left unmatched: 9. Germline CDR1 reads SGHRS; CDR2 reads YFSETQ. CDR3 length: 16 amino acids. The CDR3 nucleotides read TGCGCCAGCAGCCCATCGGCTAGCGGGGAATACAATGAGCAGTTCTTC. Protein sequence: CASSPSASGEYNEQFF.

A few counts support this clonotype. The J gene is TRBJ2-7, the V gene TRBV10-3; 14 positions agree with TRBD2. With 6 bases clipped from V and 3 bases from J, the junction kept 1 base outside the gene matches. From germline, CDR1 is ENHRY and CDR2 SYGVKD. The CDR3 has 14 amino acids. The CDR3 is CAIRGTSGGYEQYF. The CDR3 region has the DNA TGTGCCATCAGAGGGACTAGCGGGGGCTACGAGCAGTACTTC.

In its sample, this clonotype was seen a few times. The chain couples TRBV4-1 to TRBJ2-3; tentative D call: TRBD2 (6 bases). V lost 0 bases and J lost 5, with 27 bases in between. In germline, CDR1 is MGHRA, CDR2 YSYEKL. The CDR3 extends over 20 amino acids. CDR3 sequence reads: CASSQDAGVQRARHRDTQYF. CDR3 coding DNA: TGCGCCAGCAGCCAAGACGCAGGCGTTCAGCGGGCGCGGCACAGAGATACGCAGTATTTT.

This clonotype was detected ten times or more. J is TRBJ1-1 and V is TRBV12-3 or TRBV12-4; D gene unclear. The CDR3 is 12 amino acids. V lost 1 base to trimming and J lost 8 bases, with 8 bases between them. Here the CDR3 reads CASSLEMTEAFF. The CDR3 DNA reads as TGTGCCAGCAGTTTAGAGATGACGGAAGCTTTCTTT.

The chain joins TRBV4-1 to TRBJ2-1; the D is unclear. V lost 3 bases and J lost 10, with 10 bases in between. Germline-derived CDR1 and CDR2 are MGHRA and YSYEKL. The CDR3 totals 12 residues. The CDR3: CASSQPGSEQFF. The CDR3 bases are TGCGCCAGCAGCCAGCCAGGTAGCGAGCAGTTCTTC.

In its sample, this clonotype was seen many times. This sequence joins TRBV11-1 and TRBJ2-3, with 8 bases lining up with TRBD2. The CDR3 contains 16 residues. V shed 0 bases, J shed 6 bases, and the junction held 8 bases outside the gene matches. Per germline, CDR1 SGHAT and CDR2 FQDESV (reference sequence). The CDR3 is CASSLARGGPADTQYF. The CDR3, as DNA: TGTGCCAGCAGCTTAGCCCGGGGGGGACCCGCGGATACGCAGTATTTT. The complete variable domain, with remaining parts taken from reference TRBV11-1 and TRBJ2-3, reads EAEVAQSPRYKITEKSQAVAFWCDPISGHATLYWYRQILGQGPELLVQFQDESVVDDSQLPKDRFSAERLKGVDSTLKIQPAELGDSAMYLCASSLARGGPADTQYFGPGTRLTVL.

This clonotype was picked up a small number of times. The CDR3 DNA reads TGTGCCACCAGTGACCCCGGGGCTTTCTTT. Encoded protein: CATSDPGAFF. V and J are TRBV24-1 and TRBJ1-1; no clear D gene. CDR1 and CDR2 (germline): KGHDR, SFDVKD. The CDR3 extends over 10 amino acids. The germline V and J ends were trimmed by 4 bases and 11 bases, with 7 bases remaining between them.

The chain uses TRBV5-6 and TRBJ1-5; TRBD1 matches 9 bases. The V gene end was trimmed by 4 bases and the J gene end by 0 bases; junction bases not matched to a gene: 14. CDR3 length: 19 residues. CDR1 and CDR2 (germline): SGHDT, YYEEEE. The CDR3 coding sequence is TGTGCCAGCAGCCCTCCGGGACAGGGAGCGGTCTATAGCAATCAGCCCCAGCATTTT. Translating gives CASSPPGQGAVYSNQPQHF. The entire variable domain, with the rest obtained from reference TRBV5-6 and TRBJ1-5, is as follows: DAGVTQSPTHLIKTRGQQVTLRCSPKSGHDTVSWYQQALGQGPQFIFQYYEEEERQRGNFPDRFSGHQFPNYSSELNVNALLLGDSALYLCASSPPGQGAVYSNQPQHFGDGTRLSIL.

CDR3 bases: TGTGCCAGCAGAGGAAAGGGGCTATACAATGAGCAGTTCTTC. Protein product: CASRGKGLYNEQFF. The rearrangement links TRBV6-1 to TRBJ2-1; tentative D call: TRBD1 (5 bases). Germline CDR1 is MNHNS and CDR2 is SASEGT. V was clipped by 6 bases and J by 4 bases, with 13 bases between them. The CDR3 consists of 14 residues.

This chain joins TRBV5-1 and TRBJ2-2, with D possibly matching TRBD1 (6 bases). CDR3 length: 15 amino acids. Trimming removed 2 bases at V and 1 base at J, with 9 bases between. From germline, CDR1 is SGHRS and CDR2 YFSETQ. This CDR3 reads CASSLQGENTGELFF. Written as DNA, the CDR3 is TGCGCCAGCAGCTTACAGGGAGAGAACACCGGGGAGCTGTTTTTT.

In its sample, this clonotype was seen a few times. The rearrangement uses TRBV7-8 and TRBJ2-4; TRBD2 might be the D (6 bases). Germline V gives CDR1 SGHVS, CDR2 FQNEAQ. V was trimmed by 2 bases and J by 0 bases, leaving 14 bases between them. This CDR3 spans 17 amino acids. The CDR3 coding sequence is TGTGCCAGCAGCTTATTAAGGGCGGGGTTAGCCAAAAACATTCAGTACTTC. It is translated as CASSLLRAGLAKNIQYF.

The rearrangement links TRBV28 to TRBJ2-5; maybe TRBD2 (7 bases). V was trimmed by 5 bases and J by 2 bases, leaving 15 bases between them. Germline CDR1 is MDHEN and CDR2 is SYDVKM. CDR3 length: 15 amino acids. Written as DNA, the CDR3 is TGTGCCAGCAGTAGCCCGGGGGGCCGACAAGAGACCCAGTACTTC. Its translation is CASSSPGGRQETQYF. Full variable domain (rest looked up from reference TRBV28 and TRBJ2-5): DVKVTQSSRYLVKRTGEKVFLECVQDMDHENMFWYRQDPGLGLRLIYFSYDVKMKEKGDIPEGYSVSREKKERFSLILESASTNQTSMYLCASSSPGGRQETQYFGPGTRLLVL.

This clonotype has more than one count but fewer than ten. This sequence joins TRBV6-5 and TRBJ1-3, with unresolved D. CDR1 is MNHEY and CDR2 is SVGAGI in the germline V gene. This CDR3 has 14 amino acids. V dropped 2 bases and J dropped 3 bases, with 8 bases sitting between them. The CDR3 nucleotides read TGTGCCAGCAGTTACACGGACGGTGGAAACACCATATATTTT. This sequence encodes CASSYTDGGNTIYF.

This clonotype was recorded at least ten times. The chain couples TRBV7-2 to TRBJ2-1; 8 bases line up with TRBD2. CDR1 and CDR2 (germline): SGHTA, FQGNSA. J was trimmed by 4 bases and V by 5 bases; bases with no gene match: 13. The CDR3 extends over 17 amino acids. The CDR3 DNA follows: TGTGCCAGCAGCAACCCCGGGGGGGGAAGACGATACAATGAGCAGTTCTTC. Protein: CASSNPGGGRRYNEQFF.

This clonotype has at least ten counts. The V call is TRBV5-1, the J call TRBJ1-5; tentatively, D is TRBD1 (5 bases). Germline lookup yields CDR1 SGHRS and CDR2 YFSETQ. The CDR3 has 15 residues. Trimming cost V 0 bases and J 3 bases, with 10 bases left between them. The CDR3 loop reads CASSLDGTLNQPQHF. As DNA, the CDR3 is TGCGCCAGCAGCTTGGACGGGACCCTCAATCAGCCCCAGCATTTT.

This clonotype showed up many times. The chain carries TRBV27 and TRBJ2-1; TRBD2 matches at 8 bases. This CDR3 is 14 amino acids long. J gave up 8 bases and V 2 bases, and 5 bases lay outside the gene matches. Germline-derived CDR1 and CDR2 are MNHEY and SMNVEV (reference sequence). The CDR3 loop reads CASSLRRLAYEQFF. CDR3 sequence (DNA): TGTGCCAGCAGTTTAAGAAGACTAGCGTATGAGCAGTTCTTC.